The present entry profiles one T cell receptor (beta chain) with its context. It has no known antigen specificity. Base qualities are not at hand, and no much larger clone is one base apart. The sample's time point, from its label and the paper: about 28 days (+/-7) after the second vaccine dose. AZD1222 recipients whose second dose came at about 4 weeks and those whose second dose came at about 12 weeks were combined into one group, since spike-specific TCR depth and breadth did not differ between the two schedules. Vaccinee samples were obtained from the UK trials COV001 and COV002, which included a single-blind randomized controlled phase 2/3 trial of AZD1222 (ChAdOx1 nCoV-19) in healthy adults. For TCRbeta chain sequencing, PBMC samples were collected from trial participants at day 0 and at day 28 after the second dose. Deletion took 2 bases off V and 5 bases off J, with a span of 12 bases between the germline ends. From the cysteine through the phenylalanine, the CDR3 covers 14 amino acids. The sequence is cut down to CDR3 DNA, 42 bases in frame from base 1. As encoded in the germline V gene, CDR1 is SGHAT while CDR2 is FQNNGV.

The CDR3 regions of human TCRbeta chains were analyzed by immunosequencing. The published analysis was carried out like this. TCRs in the repertoires were matched against a reference library of SARS-CoV-2-specific TCRs that had been generated with the MIRA antigen-specificity platform. Breadth was defined as the fraction of unique TCRs that were SARS-CoV-2-associated, and depth was defined as the fraction of total T cells that were SARS-CoV-2-associated. Using the MIRA data, each spike-specific TCR was assigned both to the spike region to which the TCR was reactive and to a CD4 or CD8 class. Log10-transformed breadth and depth values were compared by one-way ANOVA with Sidak's multiple comparisons tests. TCRdb holds this immuneACCESS table with in-frame rearrangements only. Some clones are missing; in checked studies, unresolved V genes explain under half, and the rest has no known cause. V and J calls and clone size are as listed in that table; D and trimming were resolved from the DNA. This sample is represented by around 35,000 clones; over 75% of them were singletons. The ten largest clonotypes hold 8% to 13% of the sample.

The data belong to a study of T cell responses to AZD1222 COVID-19 vaccine (dated by TCRdb to about 2021). For context, the study as a whole: TCR sequencing was performed for roughly 250 trial participants, of whom about 210 were given two doses of AZD1222 and approximately 26 were given two doses of MenACWY control vaccine. Enrollment into the trials was organized by age into subgroups of 18-55, 56-69 and 70-plus years, and those subgroups contained approximately 150, 30 and 60 TCR-sequenced participants, respectively. Points the paper makes about the study in general: Most participants were white British and females outnumbered males, and the authors suggested that clonal diversity may have been underestimated. Conclusions about previously exposed vaccinees were limited because only six AZD1222 recipients were SARS-CoV-2 seropositive at baseline. After two AZD1222 doses, spike-specific TCR breadth and depth were significantly higher than at day 0 and than in MenACWY recipients. Because no samples from the day 14 peak response were available, repertoires could be characterized only after the peak T cell response. CD4 TCRs associated with the vaccine covered the entire spike protein, and the dominant responses were in regions 160-218 and 743-854. Nearly half of unique spike-specific TCRs reportedly recognized epitopes outside regions mutated in the B.1.351 and B.1.1.7 variants. The 56-69-year group was small, and its depth increase did not reach significance, likely because of low power.

This clonotype was obtained from an adult who received the AZD1222 COVID-19 vaccine. The specimen was peripheral blood, collected 28 days after the second AZD1222 dose. The rearrangement combines TRBV11-2 with TRBJ1-2; possibly the D gene is TRBD1, per 5 matching bases. The CDR3 region has the sequence CASSLSLQGYGYTF. The sequenced DNA is TGTGCCAGCAGCTTATCCCTCCAGGGTTATGGCTACACCTTC. When the CDR3 is completed using the reference TRBV11-2 and TRBJ1-2 genes on either side, the full variable domain is EAGVAQSPRYKIIEKRQSVAFWCNPISGHATLYWYQQILGQGPKLLIQFQNNGVVDDSQLPKDRFSAERLKGVDSTLKIQPAKLEDSAVYLCASSLSLQGYGYTFGSGTRLTVV.